The 27 T cell receptor beta chains given below trace back to one sample, sequenced in a study of CD8 T cells in ankylosing spondylitis. Study conclusions and caveats: For ankylosing spondylitis blood, a TCR beta motif of 7 or 8 highly homologous variants appeared characteristic.

No cognate antigen is known for these TCRs. TCRdb re-derived calls from the 5' RACE reads in MiXCR, one entry per CDR3 protein. The top ten hold about 39% of the sample, which has about 220,000 distinct CDR3 sequences, about 16% seen once. Material: blood, either unsorted or a sorted T cell fraction (not recorded which). Receptors originate from a male donor with ankylosing spondylitis.

The V gene is TRBV20-1, the J gene TRBJ2-3; TRBD2 aligns across 12 bases. Germline-derived CDR1 and CDR2 are DFQATT and SNEGSKA (reference sequence). The trim removed 1 base at V and 4 bases at J, leaving 3 bases unmatched. The CDR3 has 15 amino acids. CDR3 sequence (DNA): TGCAGTGCTAGAGTCCCTAGCGGGGGGGCAGATACGCAGTATTTT. It translates to CSARVPSGGADTQYF.

This clonotype was seen only a few times. J is TRBJ2-3 and V is TRBV20-1; no definite D call. The CDR3 runs to 15 residues. Looked up from germline, CDR1 is DFQATT and CDR2 is SNEGSKA (reference sequence). The V gene lost 5 bases and the J gene lost 1 base, with 16 bases spanning the gap. The DNA of the CDR3 is TGCAGTGCTTTCCCGGTGGAGTGGGGCACAGATACGCAGTATTTT. Translation: CSAFPVEWGTDTQYF.

To note about this clonotype: Since no conserved phenylalanine or tryptophan closes the CDR3, a read error is the likely cause. The DNA is left out, because the CDR3 cannot be placed on it with certainty; the CDR3 is given as TCRdb lists it. The V call is TRBV5-1, the J call TRBJ2-1; TRBD2 is taken as the D call from the table, unchecked against the DNA. The CDR3 is made up of 13 amino acids, end residues included. Germline values: CDR1 SGHRS, CDR2 YFSETQ. The chain's CDR3 is CASSLAEAGAQIV.

The chain employs TRBV6-2 or TRBV6-3 and TRBJ2-7; 7 bases are shared with TRBD2. V dropped 3 bases and J dropped 3; count of bases not matched to a gene: 11. This CDR3 comprises 16 residues. Germline assignment: CDR1 MNHEY and CDR2 SVGEGT. Written as DNA, the CDR3 is TGTGCCAGCAGTTATCCCACCGGGCTAGCGGTCTACGAGCAGTACTTC. Translating it yields CASSYPTGLAVYEQYF.

The V and J genes are TRBV6-5 and TRBJ2-7; 9 nucleotides match TRBD2. From germline, CDR1 is MNHEY and CDR2 SVGAGI. CDR3 size: 17 residues. V was clipped by 2 bases and J by 0 bases; unmatched bases: 8. The CDR3 bases are TGTGCCAGCAGTTACGGGGTAGCGGGAGACCCCTCCTACGAGCAGTACTTC. Its protein product is CASSYGVAGDPSYEQYF.

This clonotype was seen more than once but under ten times. This chain joins TRBV4-3 and TRBJ2-1; D may be TRBD2 (6 bases). Trimming shortened V by 1 base and J by 5 bases, and 15 bases separated the two germline ends. Germline V gives CDR1 LGHNA, CDR2 YSLEER. CDR3 length: 16 residues. CDR3 loop: CASSQGLADGDNEQFF. As DNA, the CDR3 is TGCGCCAGCAGCCAAGGGTTAGCGGATGGGGACAATGAGCAGTTCTTC.

This clonotype was counted at least ten times. The chain combines TRBV29-1 with TRBJ2-7; 11 bases match TRBD2. The CDR3 is made up of 19 amino acids. Unmatched junction bases numbered 20, after V lost 4 bases and J lost 3 bases. Germline V gene data show CDR1 as SQVTM and CDR2 as ANQGSEA. CDR3 nucleotide sequence: TGCAGCGTTGTAGGGGTACTAGCGGGAGCCAAAAGGGATAACTACGAGCAGTACTTC. Translation: CSVVGVLAGAKRDNYEQYF.

Ten or more counts support this clonotype. The rearrangement uses TRBV12-3 or TRBV12-4 and TRBJ2-7, with D uncertain. V lost 7 bases to trimming and J lost 1 base, with 11 bases between them. The CDR3 has 13 amino acids. CDR3 residues: CASTIDSSYEQYF. The CDR3 bases are TGTGCCAGCACCATAGACTCGTCCTACGAGCAGTACTTC.

The chain recombines TRBV7-2 with TRBJ1-6; 9 nucleotides align to TRBD1. The CDR3 sequence is 15 residues long. CDR1 and CDR2 (germline): SGHTA, FQGNSA. V lost 5 bases and J lost 10; bases outside the gene matches: 9. The CDR3 bases are TGTGCCAGCAGCATCTCCGGGACAGGGCTCTCACCCCTCCACTTT. Residues: CASSISGTGLSPLHF.

This chain uses TRBV7-9 with TRBJ2-7; tentatively, D is TRBD2 (7 bases). This CDR3 has 14 amino acids. Trimming shortened V by 5 bases and J by 3 bases, and 14 bases separated the two germline ends. From germline, CDR1 is SEHNR and CDR2 FQNEAQ (reference sequence). The CDR3 loop reads CASSPGGRNYEQYF. CDR3 bases: TGTGCCAGCAGCCCCGGGGGGCGGAACTACGAGCAGTACTTC. The variable domain in full, completed from reference TRBV7-9 and TRBJ2-7, reads DTGVSQNPRHKITKRGQNVTFRCDPISEHNRLYWYRQTLGQGPEFLTYFQNEAQLEKSRLLSDRFSAERPKGSFSTLEIQRTEQGDSAMYLCASSPGGRNYEQYFGPGTRLTVT.

This clonotype came up a few times. The gene calls are TRBV24-1 and TRBJ2-3; D perhaps matches TRBD2 (6 bases). CDR3 length equals 15 residues. Trimming pared 5 bases from V and 5 bases from J, leaving 16 bases between. Germline assignment: CDR1 KGHDR and CDR2 SFDVKD. CDR3 sequence (DNA): TGTGCCACCAGTGCGAGCCGGGAGTTCGGAGATACGCAGTATTTT. This sequence encodes CATSASREFGDTQYF.

In its sample, this clonotype was seen once. CDR3 sequence: CASRALSGDTDTQYF. The CDR3 bases are TGTGCCAGTAGAGCTCTTAGCGGGGACACAGATACGCAGTATTTT. This sequence joins TRBV19 and TRBJ2-3; TRBD2 matches at 8 bases. The V and J ends lost 6 bases and 2 bases, in that order; junction bases with no gene match: 7. The CDR3 consists of 15 residues. The germline V gene has CDR1 LNHDA and CDR2 SQIVND (reference sequence).

The V call is TRBV12-3 or TRBV12-4, the J call TRBJ2-1; 13 nucleotides match TRBD2. CDR3 size: 15 residues. The V gene end was trimmed by 7 bases and the J gene end by 6 bases; junction bases not matched to a gene: 6. The CDR3 nucleotides read TGTGCCAGCAACCCGGGACTAGCGGGACGCAATGAGCAGTTCTTC. Protein: CASNPGLAGRNEQFF.

This clonotype was counted only a few times. Here the CDR3 reads CASSLTGESTNEKLFF. CDR3 DNA sequence: TGTGCCAGCAGCTTGACAGGGGAATCGACTAATGAAAAACTGTTTTTT. This sequence joins TRBV7-9 and TRBJ1-4; the match to TRBD1 covers 8 bases. CDR1 and CDR2 from the germline V gene are SEHNR and FQNEAQ (reference sequence). With V trimmed by 3 bases and J by 2 bases, 5 bases remained unmatched. CDR3 length: 16 amino acids.

The J gene is TRBJ2-7, the V gene TRBV4-2; D may correspond to TRBD1 or TRBD2 (5 bases each). The germline gives CDR1 LGHNA, CDR2 YNFKEQ. CDR3 length: 15 amino acids. V gave up 0 bases and J gave up 3 bases, with 12 bases separating them. The CDR3 here is CASSQDGTEVYEQYF. Written as DNA, the CDR3 is TGTGCCAGCAGCCAAGACGGGACGGAAGTCTACGAGCAGTACTTC.

This clonotype has only a few counts. The genes are TRBV6-2 or TRBV6-3 and TRBJ2-7; 8 bases are a match to TRBD2. Germline trimming cut 5 bases from V and 2 bases from J; bases unmatched to any gene: 5. Germline assignment: CDR1 MNHEY and CDR2 SVGEGT. The CDR3 sequence is 14 residues long. CDR3 nucleotides: TGTGCCAGCAGTAGGCGGGAGGCCACCTACGAGCAGTACTTC. Protein product: CASSRREATYEQYF.

This clonotype was picked up a small number of times. The chain combines TRBV27 with TRBJ2-1, with D tentatively TRBD2 (6 bases). The CDR3 loop spans 15 amino acids. V lost 2 bases to trimming and J lost 0 bases, with 8 bases between them. CDR1 is MNHEY, CDR2 SMNVEV, per germline (reference sequence). The CDR3 sequence is CASSLVADSYNEQFF. CDR3 sequence (DNA): TGTGCCAGCAGTTTAGTAGCGGACTCCTACAATGAGCAGTTCTTC.

The rearrangement links TRBV6-2 or TRBV6-3 to TRBJ2-7; TRBD1 matches at 8 bases. Germline CDR1 and CDR2: MNHEY and SVGEGT. This CDR3 is 14 amino acids long. Trimming removed 6 bases from V and 3 bases from J; junction bases left unmatched: 7. This CDR3 reads CASRGTGLFYEQYF. CDR3 bases: TGTGCCAGCAGAGGGACAGGTTTGTTCTACGAGCAGTACTTC.

This chain joins TRBV7-9 and TRBJ2-7; 9 nucleotides line up with TRBD1. The germline gives CDR1 SEHNR, CDR2 FQNEAQ (reference sequence). Germline trimming cut 1 base from V and 7 bases from J; bases unmatched to any gene: 8. CDR3 length equals 15 residues. In nucleotides, the CDR3 is TGTGCCAGCAGCTTAGTTGGGACAGGGTCGTGGGAGCAGTACTTC. As protein: CASSLVGTGSWEQYF.

This clonotype was seen a few times. The V call is TRBV18, the J call TRBJ2-7; D call uncertain. Trimming removed 6 bases from V and 5 bases from J, with 11 bases in between. Germline V lookup: CDR1 KGHSH, CDR2 LQKENI. The CDR3 contains 12 residues. CDR3 sequence: CASSPGRDEQYF. Written as DNA, the CDR3 is TGTGCCAGCTCTCCCGGCCGCGACGAGCAGTACTTC.

The V and J genes are TRBV27 and TRBJ2-3, with TRBD2 as a possible D gene (5 bases). Trimming shortened V by 6 bases and J by 2 bases, and 9 bases separated the two germline ends. The length of the CDR3 is 13 residues. Germline V CDR1 and CDR2: MNHEY, SMNVEV (reference sequence). The CDR3 region is CASRDGLTDTQYF. CDR3 in DNA: TGTGCCAGCAGGGACGGACTCACAGATACGCAGTATTTT.

Here the CDR3 DNA reads TGTGCCAGTAGTATAGCTGTCGGACAGGGTTACGAGCAGTACTTC. The encoded protein is CASSIAVGQGYEQYF. This chain joins TRBV19 and TRBJ2-7; 8 bases map to TRBD1. V lost 1 base and J lost 4; bases outside the gene matches: 6. From germline, CDR1 is LNHDA and CDR2 SQIVND (reference sequence). The CDR3 runs to 15 residues.

The chain links TRBV12-3 or TRBV12-4 to TRBJ2-3, with D perhaps TRBD1 or TRBD2 (5 bases each). The CDR3 has 14 amino acids. Trimming shortened V by 1 base and J by 4 bases, and 9 bases separated the two germline ends. DNA for the CDR3: TGTGCCAGCAGTTTAGGAGAGGGGTCAGATACGCAGTATTTT. It is translated as CASSLGEGSDTQYF.

In this sample, this clonotype turned up once. The V call is TRBV5-6, the J call TRBJ2-7; D not resolved. The V gene's germline CDR1 is SGHDT and CDR2 YYEEEE. V dropped 0 bases and J dropped 5 bases, with 15 bases sitting between them. The CDR3 sequence is 15 residues long. The CDR3 region is CASSLVRSRLHEQYF. CDR3 DNA: TGTGCCAGCAGCTTGGTTCGGTCCAGACTCCACGAGCAGTACTTC.

The V gene is TRBV20-1, the J gene TRBJ2-2, with 7 bases identical to TRBD1. V gave up 4 bases and J gave up 0 bases; unmatched junction bases: 2. CDR3 length: 14 residues. The germline CDR1 and CDR2 sequences are DFQATT and SNEGSKA (reference sequence). The CDR3 region is CSAIGTANTGELFF. CDR3 DNA sequence: TGCAGTGCTATAGGGACAGCGAACACCGGGGAGCTGTTTTTT.

This clonotype was detected ten times or more. The chain is built from TRBV5-1 and TRBJ1-1; tentative D call: TRBD1 (6 bases). V was clipped by 3 bases and J by 0 bases, with 9 bases between them. Germline lookup yields CDR1 SGHRS and CDR2 YFSETQ. CDR3 length: 14 residues. CDR3 sequence reads: CASSSTGMNTEAFF. The CDR3 nucleotides read TGCGCCAGCAGCTCGACAGGCATGAACACTGAAGCTTTCTTT.

The genes are TRBV4-1 and TRBJ2-5, with D hard to call. Germline V gene lookup returns CDR1 MGHRA and CDR2 YSYEKL. The CDR3 runs 15 residues. V was clipped by 0 bases and J by 4 bases, with 12 bases between them. Written as DNA, the CDR3 is TGCGCCAGCAGCCAAGAAGCCCCGGCCGGAGAGACCCAGTACTTC. Protein: CASSQEAPAGETQYF.